The 17 T cell receptor beta chains given below trace back to one sample, sequenced in a study of T cell clusters in autoimmune cytopenias. TRB amplification used approximately 250 ng of peripheral blood genomic DNA. TRB rearrangements were amplified by touch-down multiplex PCR with mixed TRB-A/B primers. TCRdb reprocessed the multiplex PCR reads, with one entry per CDR3 protein and no DNA. The sample yields thousands of distinct CDR3 sequences, of which the top ten take up approximately 15%. Sequencing was performed on peripheral blood. The receptors here all came from a human donor with an autoimmune cytopenia or autoimmune hepatitis (not recorded which).

V gene TRBV9 combines with J gene TRBJ1-4; the TRBD1 assignment by TCRdb is unverifiable without DNA. The CDR3 runs 14 residues. Germline CDR1 SGDLS, CDR2 YYNGEE. CDR3 loop: CASSVDGTAEKLFF.

This rearrangement joins TRBV6-1 to TRBJ2-3; the D gene TCRdb calls, TRBD2, cannot be checked with no DNA. The CDR3 totals 17 residues. Germline loops: CDR1 MNHNS, CDR2 SASEGT. This chain's CDR3 is CASRPLAGTVGTDTQYF.

J is TRBJ2-2 and V is TRBV5-1. This CDR3 comprises 13 residues. Germline V CDR1 and CDR2: SGHRS, YFSETQ. CDR3 sequence: CASASGSDGELFF. Using reference TRBV5-1 and TRBJ2-2 for the parts outside the CDR3, the full variable domain is KAGVTQTPRYLIKTRGQQVTLSCSPISGHRSVSWYQQTPGQGLQFLFEYFSETQRNKGNFPGRFSGRQFSNSRSEMNVSTLELGDSALYLCASASGSDGELFFGEGSRLTVL.

By frequency, this clonotype is medium-sized. The CDR3 loop is CASSLQIWDEQFF. The rearrangement links TRBV19 to TRBJ2-1. This CDR3 is built from 13 residues. Germline lookup yields CDR1 LNHDA and CDR2 SQIVND (reference sequence).

This clonotype is labeled medium-sized based on frequency. CDR3 sequence: CASSYSASSGRRNEQFF. The chain is built from TRBV6-5 and TRBJ2-1; the TCRdb call, TRBD2, lacks DNA for checking. This CDR3 spans 17 amino acids. CDR1 MNHEY and CDR2 SVGAGI come from the germline V gene.

V is TRBV27 and J is TRBJ2-3; TCRdb designates TRBD1, a call that cannot be tested without DNA. The CDR3 length is 14 residues. The germline gives CDR1 MNHEY, CDR2 SMNVEV (reference sequence). The CDR3 sequence is CASSSATGSDTQYF.

The rearrangement links TRBV7-2 to TRBJ2-3. Germline V CDR1 and CDR2: SGHTA, FQGNSA. The CDR3 is made up of 12 amino acids. This chain's CDR3 is CASSFLTDTQYF.

By frequency, this clonotype registers medium-sized (0.01 to 0.1%). The CDR3 is CASRPRSSGSIEQFF. The genes are TRBV5-5 and TRBJ2-1; TCRdb selects TRBD2, and the lack of DNA leaves this call unchecked. This CDR3 spans 15 amino acids. The germline CDR1 and CDR2 sequences are SGHKS and YYEKEE (reference sequence).

The rearrangement links TRBV5-5 to TRBJ1-5; TCRdb lists TRBD1, though no DNA is available to test this call. The CDR3 spans 16 residues. CDR1 SGHKS and CDR2 YYEKEE come from the germline V gene (reference sequence). The chain's CDR3 is CASSVPGQASNQPQHF.

CDR3 region: CASSSRLAGAAEQFF. This chain connects TRBV6-9 to TRBJ2-1; with no DNA, the TCRdb D assignment of TRBD2 cannot be verified. Germline V gene sequence: CDR1 MNHGY, CDR2 SVAAGI. This CDR3 comprises 15 residues.

The chain has TRBV19 and TRBJ1-1. Germline V gene lookup returns CDR1 LNHDA and CDR2 SQIVND (reference sequence). This CDR3 is 15 amino acids long. CDR3: CASSIREQMKTEAFF.

This chain links TRBV29-1 with TRBJ1-1; TCRdb indicates TRBD1, and absent DNA this call remains unverified. This CDR3 spans 13 amino acids. Germline V CDR1 and CDR2: SQVTM, ANQGSEA. This chain's CDR3 is CSVVSGGNTEAFF.

J is TRBJ2-1 and V is TRBV10-3; lacking DNA, the TRBD2 call made by TCRdb goes unchecked. The CDR3 is 12 residues long. Per germline, CDR1 ENHRY and CDR2 SYGVKD. CDR3 protein: CAIGTNYYEQFF.

The gene calls are TRBV12-3 or TRBV12-4 and TRBJ1-1; the D gene TCRdb calls, TRBD1, cannot be checked with no DNA. The CDR3 spans 15 residues. The CDR3: CASSYSGTGNTEAFF.

Measured by frequency, this clonotype is medium-sized. The chain uses TRBV19 and TRBJ2-7; TCRdb's D gene call, TRBD2, goes unchecked for lack of DNA. In germline, CDR1 is LNHDA, CDR2 SQIVND (reference sequence). The CDR3 length is 13 residues. The CDR3 loop is CASSGLSSYEQYF. Together with reference TRBV19 and TRBJ2-7, the CDR3 gives the full variable domain: DGGITQSPKYLFRKEGQNVTLSCEQNLNHDAMYWYRQDPGQGLRLIYYSQIVNDFQKGDIAEGYSVSREKKESFPLTVTSAQKNPTAFYLCASSGLSSYEQYFGPGTRLTVT.

The rearrangement uses TRBV6-2 or TRBV6-3 and TRBJ2-5; the TCRdb call, TRBD2, lacks DNA for checking. CDR1 is MNHEY, CDR2 SVGEGT, per germline. This CDR3 is built from 15 residues. CDR3 sequence: CASSSGGEFYRTQYF.

This clonotype is labeled medium-sized based on frequency. The genes are TRBV6-1 and TRBJ2-5. The CDR3 has 15 amino acids. Germline-derived CDR1 and CDR2 are MNHNS and SASEGT. This CDR3 is CASSIRPGNQETQYF.